The 24 T cell receptor beta chains below all came from one sample that was sequenced in a study of blood T cell repertoires in COVID-19. Measured with immunoSEQ multiplex PCR; TCRdb has only the in-frame clones, and not every one. The sample consists of approximately 89,000 clones, 75% to 90% of them appearing once. Sequenced material: peripheral blood. The origin of the receptors is a human donor in a cohort sampled during active COVID-19.

The J gene is TRBJ1-6, the V gene TRBV28, with D unclear. Germline CDR1 and CDR2: MDHEN and SYDVKM. V lost 4 bases to trimming and J lost 6 bases, with 19 bases between them. CDR3 length: 17 residues. The CDR3 loop reads CASSSPFPGHSNSPLHF. The CDR3 DNA is TGTGCCAGCAGTTCTCCTTTCCCTGGTCACTCTAATTCACCCCTCCACTTT.

The gene calls are TRBV19 and TRBJ1-5; D not certain. V gave up 7 bases and J gave up 0 bases, with 13 bases separating them. CDR1 and CDR2 from the germline V gene are LNHDA and SQIVND (reference sequence). CDR3 length: 15 residues. CDR3: CASIGRGYSNQPQHF. CDR3 nucleotides: TGTGCCAGTATAGGGCGGGGATATAGCAATCAGCCCCAGCATTTT.

The chain is built from TRBV30 and TRBJ2-5, with a possible D match to TRBD2 (5 bases). The CDR3 is 14 amino acids. Trimming took 3 bases from V and 1 from J, leaving 12 bases between them. Germline assignment: CDR1 GTSNPN and CDR2 SVGIG (reference sequence). CDR3: CAWRPRGSQETQYF. DNA of the CDR3: TGTGCCTGGAGGCCTCGGGGAAGCCAAGAGACCCAGTACTTC.

The genes are TRBV3-1 (or the pseudogene TRBV3-2) and TRBJ1-1; D is unresolved. CDR3 size: 13 residues. Germline V CDR1 and CDR2: LGHDT, YNNKEL (reference sequence). V gave up 1 base and J gave up 4 bases, with 7 bases separating them. The CDR3 region has the DNA TGTGCCAGCAGCCAAGGAGCAGGCACTGAAGCTTTCTTT. Residues: CASSQGAGTEAFF.

The chain carries TRBV4-1 and TRBJ1-2; 7 bases map to TRBD1. The CDR3 spans 15 residues. The germline V gene has CDR1 MGHRA and CDR2 YSYEKL. V shed 4 bases, J shed 2 bases, and the junction held 7 bases outside the gene matches. As DNA, the CDR3 is TGCGCCAGCAGCCCGGGCCCAGGGGGAAACTATGGCTACACCTTC. It codes for CASSPGPGGNYGYTF.

For this clone: The junction shows a germline mismatch at one end, possibly a read error. The chain joins TRBV6-1 to TRBJ2-7; weak D call: TRBD1 (6 bases). The CDR3 sequence is 14 residues long. From germline, CDR1 is MNHNS and CDR2 SASEGT. The CDR3 bases are TGTGCCAGCAGAGAAGGACAGCTTCTAGGCGAGCAGTACTTC. It yields the protein CASREGQLLGEQYF.

The chain carries TRBV6-5 and TRBJ1-1; perhaps TRBD1 as D (5 bases). The CDR3 runs to 13 residues. Germline V gene lookup returns CDR1 MNHEY and CDR2 SVGAGI. The V and J ends lost 6 bases and 0 bases respectively, with 8 bases between them. The chain's CDR3 is CASRGLVNTEAFF. The CDR3 bases are TGTGCCAGCAGGGGGCTCGTGAACACTGAAGCTTTCTTT.

This chain connects TRBV20-1 to TRBJ1-2; possible D gene TRBD1, 6 bases. The CDR3 has 14 amino acids. V was pared by 3 bases and J by 2 bases, with 13 bases between. Germline CDR1 reads DFQATT; CDR2 reads SNEGSKA (reference sequence). The CDR3 nucleotides read TGCAGTGCTAGTCGGGGGGCGATCAACTATGGCTACACCTTC. Amino acid sequence: CSASRGAINYGYTF.

This rearrangement joins TRBV27 to TRBJ1-3, with 7 bases that match TRBD1. The junction had 5 bases not matched to a gene; V was cut back by 5 bases and J by 4 bases. The CDR3 is 14 residues long. Looked up from germline, CDR1 is MNHEY and CDR2 is SMNVEV (reference sequence). The CDR3 DNA reads as TGTGCCAGCAGTCCCTCGGACAGGGGAAACACCATATATTTT. Translated, it gives CASSPSDRGNTIYF.

The chain is built from TRBV30 and TRBJ2-5, with 7 positions matching TRBD2. The CDR3 is made up of 15 amino acids. From germline, CDR1 is GTSNPN and CDR2 SVGIG (reference sequence). The ends lost 0 bases at V and 1 base at J; junction bases unmatched: 5. CDR3 bases: TGTGCCTGGAGTGTGTCTAGCGGACCCCAAGAGACCCAGTACTTC. Its translation is CAWSVSSGPQETQYF. Together with reference TRBV30 and TRBJ2-5, the CDR3 gives the full variable domain: SQTIHQWPATLVQPVGSPLSLECTVEGTSNPNLYWYRQAAGRGLQLLFYSVGIGQISSEVPQNLSASRPQDRQFILSSKKLLLSDSGFYLCAWSVSSGPQETQYFGPGTRLLVL.

This sequence joins TRBV3-1 (or the pseudogene TRBV3-2) and TRBJ2-5; D might be TRBD1 (6 bases). The CDR3 has 15 amino acids. The germline V gene has CDR1 LGHDT and CDR2 YNNKEL (reference sequence). Deletions cut 5 bases from V and 7 bases from J, with 20 bases between. The CDR3 nucleotides read TGTGCCAGCAGCACCCGTACGGACAGTATAGGGACCCAGTACTTC. Translation gives CASSTRTDSIGTQYF.

The chain uses TRBV30 and TRBJ2-3; tentative D call: TRBD1 (6 bases). The CDR3 contains 14 residues. Trimming took 2 bases from V and 1 from J, leaving 10 bases between them. CDR1 is GTSNPN and CDR2 is SVGIG in the germline V gene (reference sequence). CDR3 nucleotides: TGTGCCTGGAGTCGGACAGACGGCACAGATACGCAGTATTTT. It specifies CAWSRTDGTDTQYF.

The rearrangement links TRBV6-5 to TRBJ2-1, with 7 bases fitting TRBD2. The V and J ends lost 6 bases and 4 bases, in that order; junction bases with no gene match: 9. Germline V gene data show CDR1 as MNHEY and CDR2 as SVGAGI. The CDR3 is 15 amino acids. The CDR3, as DNA: TGTGCCAGCAGAAGGCGGGGGTCCCTTTACAATGAGCAGTTCTTC. This encodes CASRRRGSLYNEQFF.

The rearrangement links TRBV24-1 to TRBJ1-1; D gene ambiguous. The V gene lost 4 bases and the J gene lost 0 bases, with 11 bases spanning the gap. The CDR3 loop spans 15 amino acids. From germline, CDR1 is KGHDR and CDR2 SFDVKD. The CDR3 protein is CATSEGGIMNTEAFF. DNA for the CDR3: TGTGCCACCAGTGAAGGAGGGATCATGAACACTGAAGCTTTCTTT.

The V gene is TRBV2, the J gene TRBJ2-3; TRBD2 matches at 9 bases. CDR1 is SNHLY and CDR2 is FYNNEI in the germline V gene. This CDR3 has 15 amino acids. The junction had 8 bases not matched to a gene; V was cut back by 6 bases and J by 4 bases. CDR3 sequence: CASSGLGLAADTQYF. CDR3 bases: TGTGCCAGCAGCGGCTTGGGACTAGCAGCAGATACGCAGTATTTT.

The CDR3 loop reads CASSHLTGYLEGYTF. CDR3 bases: TGCGCCAGCAGCCACCTGACAGGGTACCTAGAAGGCTACACCTTC. This chain joins TRBV4-3 and TRBJ1-2, with 7 bases aligning to TRBD1. V lost 3 bases to trimming and J lost 8 bases; unmatched junction nucleotides: 12. The CDR3 spans 15 residues. CDR1 is LGHNA, CDR2 YSLEER, per germline.

This chain links TRBV9 with TRBJ2-1, with 9 bases lining up with TRBD2. V was clipped by 4 bases and J by 7 bases; unmatched bases: 12. Germline loops: CDR1 SGDLS, CDR2 YYNGEE. The CDR3 totals 16 residues. The CDR3 region is CASSRGRAGGFNEQFF. The CDR3 DNA sequence: TGTGCCAGCAGCCGCGGCCGAGCGGGGGGCTTTAATGAGCAGTTCTTC.

CDR3 amino acids: CASSLDRYYGYTF. DNA for the CDR3: TGTGCCAGCAGTTTGGACAGATACTATGGCTACACCTTC. This chain links TRBV12-3 or TRBV12-4 with TRBJ1-2; possibly TRBD1 for D (6 bases). CDR3 size: 13 residues. V was clipped by 3 bases and J by 3 bases, with 8 bases between them.

V gene TRBV21-1 combines with J gene TRBJ1-1; the D call TRBD1 from the table was never checked on the DNA. TRBV21-1 corresponds to a pseudogene. The CDR3 sequence is 18 residues long. Written as DNA, the CDR3 is TGTGCCAGCAGCAAAGTAACCCAGGGACAGGGTCTGAACACTGAAGCTTTCTTT. It codes for CASSKVTQGQGLNTEAFF.

V and J are TRBV28 and TRBJ1-6, with TRBD1 as a possible D gene (5 bases). The CDR3 spans 15 residues. V was clipped by 4 bases and J by 4 bases, with 11 bases between them. Germline V gene lookup returns CDR1 MDHEN and CDR2 SYDVKM. CDR3 bases: TGTGCCAGCAGTTCCCCCGGGACTTATAATTCACCCCTCCACTTT. Translation: CASSSPGTYNSPLHF.

The rearrangement uses TRBV6-5 and TRBJ1-2; 9 nucleotides agree with TRBD1. Per the germline V gene, CDR1 is MNHEY and CDR2 is SVGAGI. This CDR3 is 13 amino acids long. V shed 4 bases and J 14 bases; nucleotides not matched to a gene: 11. The CDR3 nucleotides read TGTGCCAGCAGTTCCCTTCCGGGACAGGGTTATACCTTC. Protein sequence: CASSSLPGQGYTF.

On this clone itself: A junction end diverges from the germline sequence, so it may reflect a read error. V is TRBV4-3 and J is TRBJ2-1; TRBD2 agrees at 9 bases. Germline lookup yields CDR1 LGHNA and CDR2 YSLEER. This CDR3 has 13 amino acids. CDR3 sequence reads: CASSQDWAGGQLF. In DNA form, the CDR3 reads TGCGCCAGCAGCCAAGATTGGGCGGGGGGGCAACTCTTC.

The chain carries TRBV5-4 and TRBJ2-3; 12 nucleotides match TRBD2. Germline V gene sequence: CDR1 SGHNT, CDR2 YYREEE (reference sequence). V shed 4 bases and J 2 bases; nucleotides not matched to a gene: 8. The CDR3 contains 17 residues. CDR3 in amino acids: CASSHPTSGGITDTQYF. The CDR3 nucleotides are TGTGCCAGCAGCCACCCGACTAGCGGGGGCATCACAGATACGCAGTATTTT.

The chain couples TRBV5-4 to TRBJ2-1, with TRBD1 matching over 8 bases. V lost 7 bases to trimming and J lost 7 bases; unmatched junction nucleotides: 10. This CDR3 contains 14 residues. The germline gives CDR1 SGHNT, CDR2 YYREEE (reference sequence). DNA of the CDR3: TGTGCCAGCGGAATTCGGACAGGGACGAATGAGCAGTTCTTC. It codes for CASGIRTGTNEQFF.